A selection of T cell receptor beta chains follows, all from one sample in a study of T-cell memory formation after mild COVID-19. Using its own MiXCR run on the 5' RACE reads, TCRdb lists one record per CDR3 protein. The table lists approximately 260,000 distinct CDR3 sequences, 16% of them singletons. The sample comprised PBMCs or a T cell subset sorted from them (not recorded which). All receptors derive from a young man who had mild COVID-19 (a few samples of this study predate the infection). Cell type and time point are not known. Both conserved end residues are part of each CDR3. The D gene is left open where the match is weak. Size values are once, few and many counts, or a class for expanded clones, and some rows have none.

size	V	D	J	DNA	CDR3
NA	TRBV5-1	TRBD1	TRBJ2-5	TGCGCCAGCAGCGCGGGGACAGGACAAGAGACCCAGTACTTC	CASSAGTGQETQYF
NA	TRBV6-1	TRBD2	TRBJ2-3	TGTGCCAGCACCATGGGACTAGCGGGGAGCACAGATACGCAGTATTTT	CASTMGLAGSTDTQYF
few	TRBV7-3	NA	TRBJ2-5	TGTGCCAGCAGCTTAAACAGCGGTGGGGCCCAGTACTTC	CASSLNSGGAQYF
NA	TRBV27	NA	TRBJ2-3	TGTGCCAGCAGTTTAGCAGTTCGGTCCGACCTTATAACAGATACGCAGTATTTT	CASSLAVRSDLITDTQYF
NA	TRBV5-1	TRBD2	TRBJ2-1	TGCGCCAGCAGCTGGGGACTAGCGGGGGGCCTCGGCAATGAGCAGTTCTTC	CASSWGLAGGLGNEQFF
NA	TRBV7-9	TRBD1	TRBJ1-5	TGTGCCAGCAGCTCGACAGGGCCAGGTCAGCCCCAGCATTTT	CASSSTGPGQPQHF
few	TRBV6-5	TRBD1	TRBJ1-4	TGTGCCAGCAGTCAGGGGGGGGCTAATGAAAAACTGTTTTTT	CASSQGGANEKLFF
few	TRBV6-5	NA	TRBJ1-1	TGTGCCAGCAGTTACTCCGGGGAGGAGGGTACTGAAGCTTTCTTT	CASSYSGEEGTEAFF
few	TRBV4-2	TRBD1	TRBJ2-1	TGTGCCAGCAGCCCCGGGACAGGGGACGGTGAGCAGTTCTTC	CASSPGTGDGEQFF
few	TRBV12-3/TRBV12-4	NA	TRBJ2-7	TGTGCCAGCAGTTCCGGCGCCCGCCACGCCAGCTCCTACGAGCAGTACTTC	CASSSGARHASSYEQYF
NA	TRBV19	NA	TRBJ1-5	TGTGCCAGTACCGCGGCAGGGATCACCAATCAGCCCCAGCATTTT	CASTAAGITNQPQHF
few	TRBV12-3/TRBV12-4	NA	TRBJ1-2	TGTGCCAGCAGTTTAGGGACGGGCTACACCTTC	CASSLGTGYTF
few	TRBV7-2	NA	TRBJ1-1	TGTGCCAGCAGCTCAATTCGAAATACTGAAGCTTTCTTT	CASSSIRNTEAFF
NA	TRBV19	NA	TRBJ2-5	TGTGCCAGTAGTATCGAGGGAGGAGAGACCCAGTACTTC	CASSIEGGETQYF
few	TRBV6-2/TRBV6-3	NA	TRBJ2-6	TGTGCCAGCAGTTACGCTCCGCGCGGGGCCAACGTCCTGACTTTC	CASSYAPRGANVLTF
many	TRBV12-3/TRBV12-4	NA	TRBJ1-6	TGTGCCAGCACTCAGAACTCCTATAATTCACCCCTCCACTTT	CASTQNSYNSPLHF
few	TRBV2	NA	TRBJ1-2	TGTGCCAGCAGGGGGTTCGAAGACTATGGCTACACCTTC	CASRGFEDYGYTF
NA	TRBV9	TRBD1	TRBJ1-1	TGTGCCAGCAGCGTGTCTCCAGGGGGCATCGGGACTGAAGCTTTCTTT	CASSVSPGGIGTEAFF
NA	TRBV2	TRBD1	TRBJ1-1	TGTGCCAGCAGTGATGGACAGGGGAACACTGAAGCTTTCTTT	CASSDGQGNTEAFF
many	TRBV6-5	NA	TRBJ1-1	TGTGCCAGCAGCCCCCTCCGGAAGAACACTGAAGCTTTCTTT	CASSPLRKNTEAFF
NA	TRBV21-1	NA	TRBJ2-7	TGTGCCAGCAGCCGTTCGGGGGGGCAGCGTAAAGGCTCCTACGAGCAGTACTTC	CASSRSGGQRKGSYEQYF
few	TRBV7-9	TRBD1	TRBJ1-1	TGTGCCAGCAGCTCTTACGGGACAGGGAGCACTGAAGCTTTCTTT	CASSSYGTGSTEAFF
NA	TRBV9	TRBD1	TRBJ1-2	TGTGCCAGCAGCGTAGAGACAGGGCTGGGGGGCTACACCTTC	CASSVETGLGGYTF
many	TRBV7-6	NA	TRBJ1-1	TGCGCCAGCAGCTCACAGGGCGGGAACACTGAAGCTTTCTTT	CASSSQGGNTEAFF
NA	TRBV12-3/TRBV12-4	NA	TRBJ2-2	TGTGCCAGCAGCCAGGGGGGGCCGCGGGGCGGGGAGCTGTTTTTT	CASSQGGPRGGELFF
NA	TRBV7-6	NA	TRBJ2-5	TGTGCCAGCAGCCCGACAGGACACCAAGAGACCCAGTACTTC	CASSPTGHQETQYF
many	TRBV30	TRBD1	TRBJ2-7	TGTGCCTGGAGCTTAGCCGGGACAGGCTACGAGCAGTACTTC	CAWSLAGTGYEQYF
NA	TRBV20-1	NA	TRBJ2-1	TGCAGTGCGACGGGACGGTACAATGAGCAGTTCTTC	CSATGRYNEQFF
few	TRBV20-1	NA	TRBJ2-5	TGCAGTGCTAGAGGGAGTAGAGAGACCCAGTACTTC	CSARGSRETQYF
few	TRBV9	TRBD1	TRBJ1-1	TGTGCCAGCAGAGGAGGGACAGGGGACACTGAAGCTTTCTTT	CASRGGTGDTEAFF
NA	TRBV19	NA	TRBJ1-1	TGTGCCAGTAGCCTGGGGGCCGGGAGCACTGAAGCTTTCTTT	CASSLGAGSTEAFF
many	TRBV12-3/TRBV12-4	NA	TRBJ2-2	TGTGCCAGCAGTTTCGAGGTTCCCGGGGAGCTGTTTTTT	CASSFEVPGELFF
NA	TRBV6-6	NA	TRBJ2-3	TGTGCCAGCAGTTACGCGGGGTCCACAGATACGCAGTATTTT	CASSYAGSTDTQYF
few	TRBV5-1	TRBD1	TRBJ2-5	TGCGCCAGCAGTGAAGGGACAGCTAAAGAGACCCAGTACTTC	CASSEGTAKETQYF
NA	TRBV7-2	NA	TRBJ1-2	TGTGCCAGCAGCTTAGTGGGGAATGGGGGCTACACCTTC	CASSLVGNGGYTF
NA	TRBV18	TRBD1	TRBJ2-5	TGTGCCAGCTCACCTTGGGACAGGGGATTTCAAGAGACCCAGTACTTC	CASSPWDRGFQETQYF
NA	TRBV6-2/TRBV6-3	NA	TRBJ1-5	TGTGCCAGCCTGACGGGCAATCAGCCCCAGCATTTT	CASLTGNQPQHF
NA	TRBV7-9	TRBD1	TRBJ1-4	TGTGCCAGCAGCCGGGACAGTAATGAAAAACTGTTTTTT	CASSRDSNEKLFF
NA	TRBV7-2	NA	TRBJ2-7	TGTGCCAGCAGCTTAGGGGGGAAGCAGTACTTC	CASSLGGKQYF
many	TRBV4-3	NA	TRBJ1-1	TGCGCCAGCAGCCAAGAGGGATTGGTCAACACTGAAGCTTTCTTT	CASSQEGLVNTEAFF
many	TRBV6-4	NA	TRBJ1-1	TGTGCCAGCAGTGAACAGGGAGGCACTGAAGCTTTCTTT	CASSEQGGTEAFF
NA	TRBV29-1	TRBD2	TRBJ2-1	TGCAGCGTTGAAAAGACGGCGGGGGGCCTAAGTCAAAAGTTCTTC	CSVEKTAGGLSQKFF
NA	TRBV7-2	NA	TRBJ2-1	TGTGCCAGCAGCCCCTACAATGCTGAGCAGTTCTTC	CASSPYNAEQFF
NA	TRBV6-2/TRBV6-3	TRBD1	TRBJ1-1	TGTGCCAGCAGTATGACAGGGTTTGGGATCACTGAAGCTTTCTTT	CASSMTGFGITEAFF
NA	TRBV9	NA	TRBJ1-5	TGTGCCAGCAGCGTAGCCGGGGACAATCAGCCCCAGCATTTT	CASSVAGDNQPQHF
few	TRBV3-2	NA	TRBJ2-1	TGTGCCAGCAACCCGAAGCGGGGGGGCCTCCATGAGCAGTTCTTC	CASNPKRGGLHEQFF
few	TRBV12-3/TRBV12-4	NA	TRBJ2-1	TGTGCCAGCAGTTTTGGGCGCCTTAGGGAGCAGTTCTTC	CASSFGRLREQFF
NA	TRBV29-1	NA	TRBJ2-3	TGCAGCGTTGTTCCTAACACAGATACGCAGTATTTT	CSVVPNTDTQYF
NA	TRBV4-3	NA	TRBJ2-5	TGCGCCAGCAGCCGGAGAGAGAAAGAGACCCAGTACTTC	CASSRREKETQYF
few	TRBV6-6	NA	TRBJ1-4	TGTGCCAGCACTCCGTGGGGGCACCTAGTTGCAACTAATGAAAAACTGTTTTTT	CASTPWGHLVATNEKLFF
NA	TRBV20-1	NA	TRBJ2-7	TGCAGTGCTAGGGTGCCGGGGCTCGAGCAGTACTTC	CSARVPGLEQYF
NA	TRBV5-1	TRBD2	TRBJ2-2	TGCGCCAGCAGCTTGGATCGGTCGGGGGGAGCCGGGGAGCTGTTTTTT	CASSLDRSGGAGELFF
NA	TRBV12-3/TRBV12-4	NA	TRBJ1-1	TGTGCCAGCAGCCCCGACAGTTATAACACTGAAGCTTTCTTT	CASSPDSYNTEAFF
NA	TRBV6-5	NA	TRBJ2-1	TGTGCCAGCAGCCGGGACGTTGAGCAGTTCTTC	CASSRDVEQFF
few	TRBV28	TRBD2	TRBJ2-3	TGTGCCAGCACCCTCTTAGGGACTAGCGGCACAGATACGCAGTATTTT	CASTLLGTSGTDTQYF
NA	TRBV7-8	NA	TRBJ1-3	TGTGCCAGCAGCTTAGATCTGAGCTCTGGAAACACCATATATTTT	CASSLDLSSGNTIYF
NA	TRBV5-1	NA	TRBJ1-1	TGCGCCAGCAGCTTGGTTGGCCTCCTTCGAGGGGACACTGAAGCTTTCTTT	CASSLVGLLRGDTEAFF
NA	TRBV14	NA	TRBJ2-3	TGTGCCAGCAGCCAGGGGTCCTCGTGGGGGAATACGCAGTATTTT	CASSQGSSWGNTQYF